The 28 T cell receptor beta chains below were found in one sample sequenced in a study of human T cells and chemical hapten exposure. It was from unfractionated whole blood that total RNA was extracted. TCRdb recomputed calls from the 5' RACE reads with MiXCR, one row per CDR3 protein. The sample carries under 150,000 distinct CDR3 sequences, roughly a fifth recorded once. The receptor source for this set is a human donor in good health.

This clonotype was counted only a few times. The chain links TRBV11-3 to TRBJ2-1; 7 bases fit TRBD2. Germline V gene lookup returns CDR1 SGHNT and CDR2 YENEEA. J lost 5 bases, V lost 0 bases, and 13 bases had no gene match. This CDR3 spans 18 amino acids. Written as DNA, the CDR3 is TGTGCCAGCAGCTTAGAGCCCAGGGCGGGAGAGGTTCACAATGAGCAGTTCTTC. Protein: CASSLEPRAGEVHNEQFF.

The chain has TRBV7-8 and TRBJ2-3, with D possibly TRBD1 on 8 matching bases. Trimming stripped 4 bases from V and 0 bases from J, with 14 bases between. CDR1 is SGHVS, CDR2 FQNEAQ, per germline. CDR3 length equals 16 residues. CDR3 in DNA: TGTGCCAGCAGCTCACAGGGGGGGCTTAGCACAGATACGCAGTATTTT. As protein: CASSSQGGLSTDTQYF.

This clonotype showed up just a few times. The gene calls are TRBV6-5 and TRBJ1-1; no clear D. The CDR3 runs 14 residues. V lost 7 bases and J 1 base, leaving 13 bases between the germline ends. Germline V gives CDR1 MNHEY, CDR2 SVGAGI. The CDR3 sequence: CASNGWLPNTEAFF. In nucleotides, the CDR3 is TGTGCCAGCAATGGGTGGCTCCCGAACACTGAAGCTTTCTTT.

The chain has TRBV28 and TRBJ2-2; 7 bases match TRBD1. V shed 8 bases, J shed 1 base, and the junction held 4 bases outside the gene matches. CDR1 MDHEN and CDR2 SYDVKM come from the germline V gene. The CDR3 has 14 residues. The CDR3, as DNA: TGTGCCAGCGGCTGGACAGGGAACACCGGGGAGCTGTTTTTT. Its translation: CASGWTGNTGELFF.

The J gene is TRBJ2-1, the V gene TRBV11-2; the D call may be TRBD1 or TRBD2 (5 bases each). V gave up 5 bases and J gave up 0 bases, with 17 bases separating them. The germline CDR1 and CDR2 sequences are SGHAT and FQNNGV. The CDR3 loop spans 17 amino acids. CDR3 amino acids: CASSPPGGTFSYNEQFF. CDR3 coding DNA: TGTGCCAGCAGCCCCCCTGGGGGAACTTTCTCCTACAATGAGCAGTTCTTC.

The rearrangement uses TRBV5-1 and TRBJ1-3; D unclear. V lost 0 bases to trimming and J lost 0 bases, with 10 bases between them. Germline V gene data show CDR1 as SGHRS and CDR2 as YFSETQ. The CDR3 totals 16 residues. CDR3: CASSLAEFRSGNTIYF. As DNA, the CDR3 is TGCGCCAGCAGCTTGGCGGAGTTCCGCTCTGGAAACACCATATATTTT.

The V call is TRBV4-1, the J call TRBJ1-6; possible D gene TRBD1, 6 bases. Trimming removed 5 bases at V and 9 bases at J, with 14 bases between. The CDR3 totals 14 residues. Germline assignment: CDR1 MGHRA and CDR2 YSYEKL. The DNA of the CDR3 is TGCGCCAGCAGCGAACGGGGGCTAGTTTCACCCCTCCACTTT. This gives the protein CASSERGLVSPLHF.

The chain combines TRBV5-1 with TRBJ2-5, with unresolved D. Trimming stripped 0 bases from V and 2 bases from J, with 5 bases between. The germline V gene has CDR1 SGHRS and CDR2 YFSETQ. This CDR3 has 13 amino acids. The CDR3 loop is CASSLVRQETQYF. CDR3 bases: TGCGCCAGCAGCTTGGTAAGGCAAGAGACCCAGTACTTC.

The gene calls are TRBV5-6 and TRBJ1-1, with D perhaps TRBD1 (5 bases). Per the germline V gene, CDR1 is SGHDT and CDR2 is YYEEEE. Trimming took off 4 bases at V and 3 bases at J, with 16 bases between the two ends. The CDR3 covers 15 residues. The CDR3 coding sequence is TGTGCCAGCAGCGGGGGGACGGGAGAGGACACTGAAGCTTTCTTT. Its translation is CASSGGTGEDTEAFF.

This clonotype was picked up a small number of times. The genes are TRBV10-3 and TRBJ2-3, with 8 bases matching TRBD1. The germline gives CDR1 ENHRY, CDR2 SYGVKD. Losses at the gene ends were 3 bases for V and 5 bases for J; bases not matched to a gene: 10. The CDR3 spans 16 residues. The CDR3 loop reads CAISDRTGPAGDTQYF. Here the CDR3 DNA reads TGTGCCATCAGTGATAGGACAGGGCCAGCTGGAGATACGCAGTATTTT.

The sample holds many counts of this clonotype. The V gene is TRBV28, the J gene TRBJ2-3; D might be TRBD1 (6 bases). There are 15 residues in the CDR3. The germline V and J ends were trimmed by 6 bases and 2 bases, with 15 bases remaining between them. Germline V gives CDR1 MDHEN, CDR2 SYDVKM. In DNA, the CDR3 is TGTGCCAGCAGACTCCCACAGGGTCCCACAGATACGCAGTATTTT. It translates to CASRLPQGPTDTQYF.

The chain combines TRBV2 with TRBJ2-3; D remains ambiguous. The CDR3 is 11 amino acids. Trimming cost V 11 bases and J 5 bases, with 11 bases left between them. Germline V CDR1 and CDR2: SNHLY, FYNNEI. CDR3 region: CACQTQDTQYF. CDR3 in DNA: TGTGCCTGCCAAACACAAGATACGCAGTATTTT.

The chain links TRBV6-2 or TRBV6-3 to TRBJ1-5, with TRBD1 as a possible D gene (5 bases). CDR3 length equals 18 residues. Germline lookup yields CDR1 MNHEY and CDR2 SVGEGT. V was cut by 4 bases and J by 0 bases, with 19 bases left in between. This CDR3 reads CASSSAGTGVYSNQPQHF. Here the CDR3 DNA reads TGTGCCAGCAGTTCCGCCGGGACGGGGGTCTATAGCAATCAGCCCCAGCATTTT.

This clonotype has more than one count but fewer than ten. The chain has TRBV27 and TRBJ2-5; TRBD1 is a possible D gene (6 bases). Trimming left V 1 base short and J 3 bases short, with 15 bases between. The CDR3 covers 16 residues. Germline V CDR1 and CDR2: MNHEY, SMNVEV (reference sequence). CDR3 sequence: CASSLWTEGLEETQYF. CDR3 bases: TGTGCCAGCAGTTTATGGACAGAGGGTCTAGAAGAGACCCAGTACTTC.

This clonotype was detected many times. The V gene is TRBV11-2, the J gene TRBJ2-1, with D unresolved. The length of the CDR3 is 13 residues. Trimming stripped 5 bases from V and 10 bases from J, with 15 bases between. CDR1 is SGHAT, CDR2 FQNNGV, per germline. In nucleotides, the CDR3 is TGTGCCAGCAGCCCGGCCCATTCTTTCGAGCAGTTCTTC. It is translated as CASSPAHSFEQFF.

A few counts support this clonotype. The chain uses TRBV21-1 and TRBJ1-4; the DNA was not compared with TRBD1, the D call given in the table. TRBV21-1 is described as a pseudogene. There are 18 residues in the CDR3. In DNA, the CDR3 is TGTGCCAGCAGGAAGACAGGTTTGTGGAGCGCTGCTAATGAAAAACTGTTTTTT. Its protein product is CASRKTGLWSAANEKLFF.

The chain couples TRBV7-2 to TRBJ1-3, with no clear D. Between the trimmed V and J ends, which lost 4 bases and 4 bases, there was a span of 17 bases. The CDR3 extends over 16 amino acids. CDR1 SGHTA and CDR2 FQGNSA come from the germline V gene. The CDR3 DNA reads TGTGCCAGCAGCTCCCAGCCCCAGCGGATCGGAAACACCATATATTTT. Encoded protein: CASSSQPQRIGNTIYF.

CDR3 sequence: CASSPTRLGGFQANYGYTF. CDR3 DNA: TGCGCCAGCAGCCCAACTCGACTGGGGGGTTTCCAAGCTAACTATGGCTACACCTTC. The rearrangement uses TRBV4-1 and TRBJ1-2, with D possibly matching TRBD1 (5 bases). This CDR3 comprises 19 residues. Germline assignment: CDR1 MGHRA and CDR2 YSYEKL. V was cut by 4 bases and J by 0 bases, with 24 bases left in between.

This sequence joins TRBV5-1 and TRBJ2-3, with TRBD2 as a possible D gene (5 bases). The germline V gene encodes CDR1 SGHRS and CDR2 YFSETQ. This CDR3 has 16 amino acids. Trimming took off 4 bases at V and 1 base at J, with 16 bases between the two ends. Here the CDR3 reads CASSTTLDPRTDTQYF. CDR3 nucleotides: TGCGCCAGCAGCACCACACTAGATCCCCGCACAGATACGCAGTATTTT.

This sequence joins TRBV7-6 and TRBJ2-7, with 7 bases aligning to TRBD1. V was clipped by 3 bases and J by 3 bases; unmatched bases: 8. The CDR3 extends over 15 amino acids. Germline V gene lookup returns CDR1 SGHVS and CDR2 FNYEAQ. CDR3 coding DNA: TGTGCCAGCAGCTTCGACAGGGAGCCCTTCTACGAGCAGTACTTC. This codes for CASSFDREPFYEQYF.

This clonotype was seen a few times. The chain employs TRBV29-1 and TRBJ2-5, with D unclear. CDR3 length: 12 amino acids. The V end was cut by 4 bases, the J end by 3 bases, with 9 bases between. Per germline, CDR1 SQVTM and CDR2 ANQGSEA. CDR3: CSVAWKEETQYF. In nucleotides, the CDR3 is TGCAGCGTTGCCTGGAAGGAAGAGACCCAGTACTTC.

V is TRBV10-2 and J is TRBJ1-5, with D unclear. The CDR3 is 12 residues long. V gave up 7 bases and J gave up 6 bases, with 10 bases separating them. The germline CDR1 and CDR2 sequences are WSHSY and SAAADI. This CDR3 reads CASKGLGQPQHF. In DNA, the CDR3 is TGCGCCAGCAAGGGTCTAGGTCAGCCCCAGCATTTT.

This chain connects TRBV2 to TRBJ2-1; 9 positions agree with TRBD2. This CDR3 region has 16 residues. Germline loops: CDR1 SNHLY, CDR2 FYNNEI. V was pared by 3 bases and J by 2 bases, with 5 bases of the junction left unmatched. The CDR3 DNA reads TGTGCCAGCAGTGAGGGAATAGCGGGAGCCTACAATGAGCAGTTCTTC. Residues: CASSEGIAGAYNEQFF.

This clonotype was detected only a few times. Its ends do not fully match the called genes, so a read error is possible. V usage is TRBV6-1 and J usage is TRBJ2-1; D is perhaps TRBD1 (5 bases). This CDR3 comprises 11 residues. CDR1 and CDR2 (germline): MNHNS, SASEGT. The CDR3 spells CASSEQGRLCF. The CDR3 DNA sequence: TGTGCCAGCAGTGAACAGGGCCGTTTATGCTTC.

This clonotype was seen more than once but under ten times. The CDR3 sequence: CSASAGYSNQPQHF. DNA for the CDR3: TGCAGTGCCAGTGCTGGGTATAGCAATCAGCCCCAGCATTTT. V is TRBV20-1 and J is TRBJ1-5; D remains ambiguous. V lost 6 bases, J lost 0 bases, and 12 bases lay in between. The V gene's germline CDR1 is DFQATT and CDR2 SNEGSKA (reference sequence). The CDR3 length is 14 residues.

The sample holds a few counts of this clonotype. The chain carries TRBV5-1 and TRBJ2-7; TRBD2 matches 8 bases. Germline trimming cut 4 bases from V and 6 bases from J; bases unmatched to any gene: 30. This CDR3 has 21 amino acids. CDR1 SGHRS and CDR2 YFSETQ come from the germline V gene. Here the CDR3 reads CASSRSPMGAGVGAGKGEQYF. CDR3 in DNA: TGCGCCAGCAGCCGTTCTCCCATGGGAGCGGGAGTTGGGGCTGGGAAGGGCGAGCAGTACTTC.

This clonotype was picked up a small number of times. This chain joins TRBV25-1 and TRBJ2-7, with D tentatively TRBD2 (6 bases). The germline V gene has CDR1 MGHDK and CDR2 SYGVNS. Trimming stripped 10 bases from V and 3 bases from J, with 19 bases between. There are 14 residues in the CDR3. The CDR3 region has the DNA TGTGCCAACGAGAACCCGACTAGTAACTACGAGCAGTACTTC. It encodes CANENPTSNYEQYF.

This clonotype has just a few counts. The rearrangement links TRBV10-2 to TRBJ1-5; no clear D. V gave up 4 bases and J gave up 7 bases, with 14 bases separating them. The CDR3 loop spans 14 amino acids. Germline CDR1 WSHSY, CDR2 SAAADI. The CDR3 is CASSVGKGRQPQHF. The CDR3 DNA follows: TGCGCCAGCAGTGTTGGGAAGGGTAGGCAGCCCCAGCATTTT.